A selection of T cell receptor beta chains follows, all from one sample in a study of CD8+ T cells in alopecia areata. Sequencing was performed with immunoSEQ multiplex PCR; in TCRdb, only in-frame clones are kept and a portion is missing. The table has about 270,000 clones, 60% seen once. This specimen consisted of CD4+ T cells sorted from blood, obtained between weeks 51 and 52, from a patient treated with tofacitinib. The receptors come from a human donor with alopecia areata. Both conserved end residues are part of each CDR3. D genes are given only for firm matches. The listing skips clone size in some rows; elsewhere it reads once, few, many or a size class.

>TRBJ2-7|TRBV30|TRBD1|few
CAFKTGAEQYF
TGTGCCTTCAAGACAGGGGCCGAGCAGTACTTC
>TRBJ2-7|TRBV19|.|.
CASTPGSVVSEQYF
TGTGCCAGTACCCCCGGATCCGTCGTCTCCGAGCAGTACTTC
>TRBJ1-1|TRBV30|.|.
CAWRSNRDFEAFF
TGTGCCTGGAGATCTAACAGGGACTTTGAAGCTTTCTTT
>TRBJ2-7|TRBV5-6|.|.
CASSLVGREQYF
TGTGCCAGCAGCTTGGTGGGGAGGGAGCAGTACTTC
>TRBJ2-7|TRBV6-5|TRBD1|.
CASSYSTGQGSEQYF
TGTGCCAGCAGTTACTCGACCGGACAGGGGTCCGAGCAGTACTTC
>TRBJ2-7|TRBV29-1|.|.
CSALTDSYEQYF
TGCAGCGCCCTGACGGACTCCTACGAGCAGTACTTC
>TRBJ2-3|TRBV7-9|TRBD2|.
CASSHTLRLAGTDTQYF
TGTGCCAGCAGCCACACCCTTCGGCTAGCGGGCACAGATACGCAGTATTTT
>TRBJ1-6|TRBV13|TRBD1|.
CASSLGQGLSPLHF
TGTGCCAGCAGCTTGGGACAGGGGCTATCACCCCTCCACTTT
>TRBJ2-7|TRBV18|.|few
CASSPRLYEQYF
TGTGCCAGCTCACCGAGGCTTTACGAGCAGTACTTC
>TRBJ1-1|TRBV30|.|many
CAWRRVNTEAFF
TGTGCCTGGCGCAGAGTGAACACTGAAGCTTTCTTT
>TRBJ2-1|TRBV7-2|.|once
CASSLAGGVASNEQFF
TGTGCCAGCAGCTTAGCGGGAGGTGTAGCAAGCAATGAGCAGTTCTTC